Listed below are T cell receptor beta chains from one sample, sequenced in a study of Graves' ophthalmopathy and Graves' hyperthyroidism. TCRdb ran MiXCR on the multiplex PCR reads and lists one entry per CDR3 protein. The sample includes over a million distinct CDR3 sequences, less than 45% of them seen just once. Sequencing was performed on peripheral blood or thyroid tissue (not recorded which). These receptors were taken from an adult man with Graves' hyperthyroidism. Both conserved end residues are part of each CDR3. D genes are given only for firm matches. Size values are once, few and many counts, or a class for expanded clones, and some rows have none.

V	D	size	J	CDR3	DNA
TRBV6-2/TRBV6-3	.	many	TRBJ2-5	CASSYQGPETQYF	TGTGCCAGCAGTTACCAGGGACCGGAGACCCAGTACTTC
TRBV10-3	.	many	TRBJ1-1	CAISDRWAEAFF	TGTGCCATCAGTGACAGATGGGCTGAAGCTTTCTTT
TRBV7-9	.	.	TRBJ2-2	CASSLDGSPGELFF	TGTGCCAGCAGCTTAGACGGGAGCCCCGGGGAGCTGTTTTTT
TRBV6-1	.	.	TRBJ2-7	CASSEGTVRFEQYF	TGTGCCAGCAGTGAAGGGACTGTCCGATTCGAGCAGTACTTC
TRBV12-3/TRBV12-4	TRBD2	many	TRBJ2-7	CASSQFSGSAGEQYF	TGTGCCAGCAGCCAATTTAGCGGGAGTGCGGGGGAGCAGTACTTC
TRBV2	.	many	TRBJ1-1	CASGGLTVQNTEAFF	TGTGCCAGCGGGGGATTGACAGTCCAGAACACTGAAGCTTTCTTT
TRBV5-4	.	.	TRBJ2-2	CASSREATSNTGELFF	TGTGCCAGCAGCCGGGAAGCTACATCGAACACCGGGGAGCTGTTTTTT
TRBV5-1	.	many	TRBJ2-7	CASTPLGSYEQYF	TGCGCCAGCACCCCCTTGGGGTCCTACGAGCAGTACTTC
TRBV5-8	.	many	TRBJ1-5	CASSDGAGDNQPQHF	TGTGCCAGCAGTGACGGGGCGGGTGACAATCAGCCCCAGCATTTT
TRBV10-3	TRBD1	.	TRBJ2-7	CAISGTGGEGAISEQYF	TGTGCCATCAGCGGGACAGGGGGTGAGGGGGCGATTTCGGAGCAGTACTTC
TRBV12-3/TRBV12-4	.	few	TRBJ1-4	CASKQEGLNNEKLFF	TGTGCCAGCAAACAGGAGGGGCTAAATAATGAAAAACTGTTTTTT
TRBV2	.	many	TRBJ1-4	CASSEALFEAIEKLFF	TGTGCCAGCAGTGAAGCCCTCTTCGAGGCCATCGAAAAACTGTTTTTT
TRBV5-1	TRBD1	many	TRBJ1-1	CASSSPGQETEAFF	TGCGCCAGCAGCTCCCCGGGACAGGAGACTGAAGCTTTCTTT
TRBV7-2	TRBD1	many	TRBJ1-6	CASSLVEGAGSPLHF	TGTGCCAGCAGCTTAGTAGAGGGGGCAGGTTCACCCCTCCACTTT
TRBV20-1	TRBD2	many	TRBJ2-7	CSAQHRLAGDYEQYF	TGCAGTGCACAACATCGTCTAGCGGGGGACTACGAGCAGTACTTC
TRBV2	.	.	TRBJ2-2	CASLRTRANTGELFF	TGTGCCAGCCTAAGGACTCGCGCGAACACCGGGGAGCTGTTTTTT